The T cell receptor beta chain under discussion was sequenced for a study of sequential checkpoint blockade in melanoma. Study-wide background: Both treatment sequences were followed by maintenance nivolumab.

Measured with immunoSEQ multiplex PCR; TCRdb has only the in-frame clones, and not every one. The sample yields under 8,000 clones, around three quarters seen once. This CDR3 region has 14 residues. V lost 4 bases and J lost 3; bases outside the gene matches: 4. CDR1 and CDR2 (germline): MNHEY, SMNVEV (reference sequence). Treatment described: randomized to nivolumab then ipilimumab (arm A) or the reverse (arm B). Patients had received no earlier DNA-damaging chemotherapy. Live CD3+CD8+ CD19− CD56− cells were sorted from PBMCs. The source was CD8+ T cells sorted from blood (inferred from file names), collected from a patient given nivolumab and ipilimumab in sequence. The chain recombines TRBV27 with TRBJ2-7; 9 nucleotides line up with TRBD1. The source of this sequence is a human donor with melanoma. CDR3 residues: CASSSWDRDYEQYF. The CDR3 DNA is TGTGCCAGCAGTTCATGGGACAGGGACTACGAGCAGTACTTC.